This paragraph covers one T cell receptor beta chain sequence. Its antigen is not known. PCR employed 60 Vbeta and 13 Jbeta primers. In the original analysis: Later, about 80 million unique TCR beta chains were counted in an analysis, and about 12 million of them were shared. TCRdb's copy holds only in-frame clones and misses some; the assay was immunoSEQ multiplex PCR. V and J calls and clone size follow that table, whereas D and trimming were derived from the DNA. The data contain 95,000 or so clones, 65% to 90% of them singletons. The data derive from a study of cytomegalovirus exposure and HLA in healthy donors. For the study at large: T cells numbering about 179 million yielded 90 million to 140 million unique TCR beta sequences in an earlier analysis. Genotyping of 400 or so donors showed that 70% to 90% belonged to the Caucasian-associated ancestry cluster.

Study-level points and caveats: The likely origin of a cluster of highly shared sequence variants was a sequencing artifact.

The sample taken for sequencing was PBMCs. This clonotype was obtained from a woman aged 70 to 79 in good health and CMV-seropositive.

CDR3 sequence (DNA): TGTGCCAGCAGCCCGGGGGGCCTCAACAATGAGCAGTTCTTC. Protein sequence: CASSPGGLNNEQFF. J is TRBJ2-1 and V is TRBV9; D perhaps matches TRBD2 (7 bases). Trimming cost V 4 bases and J 5 bases, with 13 bases left between them. Germline V gene sequence: CDR1 SGDLS, CDR2 YYNGEE. The CDR3 length is 14 residues.